These 26 T cell receptor beta chains came from one sample sequenced in a study of T cells in localized non-small cell lung cancer. The protocol was immunoSEQ multiplex PCR, while the TCRdb copy is restricted to in-frame clones and leaves out a portion. Of approximately 54,000 clones listed, around 83% are singletons. The source material was peripheral blood, sampled before any cancer treatment. The source is a female donor over 55 with stage II squamous cell lung carcinoma.

The rearrangement joins TRBV29-1 to TRBJ2-3; TRBD2 is a possible D gene (6 bases). The length of the CDR3 is 14 residues. Germline CDR1 SQVTM, CDR2 ANQGSEA. The V end lost 0 bases, the J end lost 1 base, and 8 bases lay between the germline ends. The CDR3 loop is CSVEDPGGTDTQYF. As DNA, the CDR3 is TGCAGCGTTGAAGATCCGGGGGGCACAGATACGCAGTATTTT.

This clone was detected a few times. The rearrangement links TRBV10-3 to TRBJ1-1, with a tentative D call TRBD1 (5 bases). This CDR3 has 14 amino acids. Trimming removed 0 bases at V and 9 bases at J, with 14 bases between. Germline-derived CDR1 and CDR2 are ENHRY and SYGVKD. The DNA of the CDR3 is TGTGCCATCAGTGAGTCAGGGGCGGCTCCCCAAGCTTTCTTT. Residues: CAISESGAAPQAFF.

This chain links TRBV28 with TRBJ1-1, with a possible D match to TRBD1 (5 bases). CDR3 length equals 14 residues. Trimming removed 7 bases at V and 4 bases at J, with 16 bases between. Germline V gene lookup returns CDR1 MDHEN and CDR2 SYDVKM. The CDR3, as DNA: TGTGCCAGCACCCCGGGGGGGGAAGGCACTGAAGCTTTCTTT. Its protein is CASTPGGEGTEAFF.

This clone occurred a few times. The J gene is TRBJ2-1, the V gene TRBV7-2; perhaps TRBD1 as D (6 bases). Trimming took 1 base from V and 10 from J, leaving 11 bases between them. Germline CDR1 and CDR2: SGHTA and FQGNSA. This CDR3 region has 13 residues. The chain's CDR3 is CASSLGQEGEQFF. The CDR3 nucleotides read TGTGCCAGCAGCTTAGGACAGGAAGGCGAGCAGTTCTTC.

V gene TRBV2 combines with J gene TRBJ1-2; 10 bases agree with TRBD1. V gave up 5 bases and J gave up 2 bases; unmatched junction bases: 5. CDR1 and CDR2 from the germline V gene are SNHLY and FYNNEI. This CDR3 comprises 15 residues. The CDR3: CASSRTGGSNYGYTF. The CDR3 DNA sequence: TGTGCCAGCAGTAGGACAGGGGGATCGAACTATGGCTACACCTTC.

This chain links TRBV7-8 with TRBJ2-3; 8 nucleotides align to TRBD2. The CDR3 sequence is 17 residues long. The germline V gene encodes CDR1 SGHVS and CDR2 FQNEAQ. The trim removed 4 bases at V and 0 bases at J, leaving 9 bases unmatched. The CDR3 is CASSSRASGFSTDTQYF. The CDR3, as DNA: TGTGCCAGCAGCTCAAGGGCTAGCGGGTTTAGCACAGATACGCAGTATTTT.

The J gene is TRBJ1-6, the V gene TRBV6-5, with D possibly being TRBD1 (5 bases). The V end lost 7 bases, the J end lost 7 bases, and 14 bases lay between the germline ends. The CDR3 length is 14 residues. Germline CDR1 and CDR2: MNHEY and SVGAGI. This CDR3 reads CASNGARGNSPLHF. The DNA of the CDR3 is TGTGCCAGCAACGGGGCCCGCGGCAATTCACCCCTCCACTTT.

The rearrangement links TRBV30 to TRBJ2-1; 8 bases agree with TRBD2. The CDR3 length is 15 residues. The V segment lost 4 bases and the J segment 4 bases; nucleotides outside the gene matches: 9. From germline, CDR1 is GTSNPN and CDR2 SVGIG (reference sequence). CDR3 DNA sequence: TGTGCCTGGACCCTCGGGGCGGGGGGTTACAATGAGCAGTTCTTC. This translates into CAWTLGAGGYNEQFF.

The V gene is TRBV10-2, the J gene TRBJ1-5, with a tentative D call TRBD1 (5 bases). V lost 8 bases, J lost 0 bases, and 14 bases lay in between. The CDR3 runs to 15 residues. Per germline, CDR1 WSHSY and CDR2 SAAADI. The CDR3 loop reads CASGTAIYSNQPQHF. In nucleotides, the CDR3 is TGCGCCAGCGGGACCGCGATTTATAGCAATCAGCCCCAGCATTTT.

The chain is built from TRBV5-1 and TRBJ2-7, with 7 bases that match TRBD1. Germline V gene data show CDR1 as SGHRS and CDR2 as YFSETQ. Germline trimming cut 5 bases from V and 4 bases from J; bases unmatched to any gene: 3. The CDR3 extends over 12 amino acids. CDR3 DNA: TGCGCCAGCAGATGGGACAGTTACGAGCAGTACTTC. Its translation is CASRWDSYEQYF.

The rearrangement uses TRBV9 and TRBJ2-2; perhaps D is TRBD1 or TRBD2 (5 bases each). The CDR3 loop spans 19 amino acids. Germline values: CDR1 SGDLS, CDR2 YYNGEE. Between the trimmed V and J ends, which lost 3 bases and 6 bases, there was a span of 27 bases. CDR3 sequence: CASSGLTSGTVTASGELFF. The DNA for the CDR3 is TGTGCCAGCAGCGGGTTAACCTCCGGGACCGTAACCGCCTCCGGGGAGCTGTTTTTT.

V usage is TRBV6-1 and J usage is TRBJ2-3; 8 bases match TRBD2. The CDR3 length is 14 residues. Germline loops: CDR1 MNHNS, CDR2 SASEGT. The V segment lost 7 bases and the J segment 2 bases; nucleotides outside the gene matches: 5. The CDR3 DNA reads TGTGCCAGCACCCCAGCGGGGGCCACAGATACGCAGTATTTT. Translated: CASTPAGATDTQYF.

The J gene is TRBJ1-5, the V gene TRBV10-2; D is unresolved. Germline-derived CDR1 and CDR2 are WSHSY and SAAADI. This CDR3 region has 13 residues. Trimming stripped 2 bases from V and 4 bases from J, with 6 bases between. The CDR3 DNA reads TGCGCCAGCAGTGAGGGGTTTAATCAGCCCCAGCATTTT. Encoded protein: CASSEGFNQPQHF.

The chain joins TRBV27 to TRBJ1-2, with no clear D. In germline, CDR1 is MNHEY, CDR2 SMNVEV (reference sequence). The CDR3 runs 16 residues. V shed 6 bases and J shed 3 bases, with 20 bases lying between them. CDR3 DNA: TGTGCCAGCAGCCGCATCGACGCCCGAGGGTACTATGGCTACACCTTC. Encoded protein: CASSRIDARGYYGYTF.

This clone has a handful of counts. The J gene is TRBJ1-6, the V gene TRBV19; the D gene is possibly TRBD1 (5 bases). V shed 10 bases and J shed 7 bases, with 14 bases lying between them. Germline V gene data show CDR1 as LNHDA and CDR2 as SQIVND (reference sequence). The CDR3 consists of 13 residues. CDR3 in amino acids: CATLGAGNSPLHF. In DNA, the CDR3 is TGTGCCACCCTTGGGGCAGGAAATTCACCCCTCCACTTT.

In this sample, this clone turned up a few times. The chain carries TRBV6-6 and TRBJ2-7; maybe TRBD1 (6 bases). V gave up 4 bases and J gave up 0 bases, with 7 bases separating them. CDR1 is MNHNY, CDR2 SVGAGI, per germline (reference sequence). This CDR3 has 13 amino acids. CDR3 DNA: TGTGCCAGCAGTTCAGGGGCCTCCTACGAGCAGTACTTC. It codes for CASSSGASYEQYF.

This chain joins TRBV7-9 and TRBJ2-7; D may be TRBD2 (6 bases). This CDR3 has 12 residues. Germline assignment: CDR1 SEHNR and CDR2 FQNEAQ (reference sequence). The V end lost 10 bases, the J end lost 7 bases, and 17 bases lay between the germline ends. DNA for the CDR3: TGTGCCACCATAACTTGGGGGGAAGAGCAGTACTTC. Its translation is CATITWGEEQYF.

This chain uses TRBV11-1 with TRBJ1-1, with TRBD1 matching 7 bases. Losses at the gene ends were 8 bases for V and 4 bases for J; bases not matched to a gene: 10. The germline gives CDR1 SGHAT, CDR2 FQDESV (reference sequence). The CDR3 covers 14 residues. The CDR3 coding sequence is TGTGCCAGCTTGAGGAGGGGGCACCGCACTGAAGCTTTCTTT. Translation gives CASLRRGHRTEAFF.

To note about this clone: This same CDR3 is encoded by further DNA sequences in the sample. The chain couples TRBV19 to TRBJ1-3; D possibly corresponds to TRBD1 (6 bases). The germline V gene has CDR1 LNHDA and CDR2 SQIVND (reference sequence). The CDR3 is 15 amino acids. The germline V and J ends were trimmed by 3 bases and 0 bases, with 9 bases remaining between them. The CDR3 DNA reads as TGTGCCAGTAGTATTGGGGGCCTCTCTGGAAACACCATATATTTT. Translated, it gives CASSIGGLSGNTIYF.

This clone was observed once. V gene TRBV6-6 combines with J gene TRBJ2-7; D is perhaps TRBD1 (5 bases). The germline V gene encodes CDR1 MNHNY and CDR2 SVGAGI (reference sequence). The CDR3 consists of 12 residues. The V end lost 4 bases, the J end lost 4 bases, and 8 bases lay between the germline ends. CDR3 sequence: CASSSRQYEQYF. The CDR3 nucleotides are TGTGCCAGCAGTTCTCGACAGTACGAGCAGTACTTC.

V and J are TRBV27 and TRBJ1-2, with no clear D. From germline, CDR1 is MNHEY and CDR2 SMNVEV (reference sequence). The CDR3 has 14 residues. V dropped 2 bases and J dropped 9 bases, with 16 bases sitting between them. The CDR3 coding sequence is TGTGCCAGCAGTTTAACCCGGACGCCCGAGAGCTACACCTTC. Protein sequence: CASSLTRTPESYTF.

The chain links TRBV18 to TRBJ1-1; possibly TRBD1 for D (5 bases). This CDR3 is 13 amino acids long. V lost 1 base to trimming and J lost 2 bases, with 5 bases between them. Germline V gene data show CDR1 as KGHSH and CDR2 as LQKENI. CDR3 sequence reads: CASSPRTNTEAFF. The CDR3 DNA reads as TGTGCCAGCTCACCACGGACAAACACTGAAGCTTTCTTT.

The V call is TRBV7-2, the J call TRBJ2-1; D is tentatively TRBD1 or TRBD2 (7 bases each). The CDR3 has 14 residues. Trimming took 5 bases from V and 5 from J, leaving 13 bases between them. The germline CDR1 and CDR2 sequences are SGHTA and FQGNSA. CDR3 protein: CASSQGGGHNEQFF. The CDR3 DNA reads TGTGCCAGCAGCCAGGGGGGGGGCCACAATGAGCAGTTCTTC. Full variable domain (outside the CDR3, taken from reference TRBV7-2 and TRBJ2-1): GAGVSQSPSNKVTEKGKDVELRCDPISGHTALYWYRQSLGQGLEFLIYFQGNSAPDKSGLPSDRFSAERTGGSVSTLTIQRTQQEDSAVYLCASSQGGGHNEQFFGPGTRLTVL.

V and J are TRBV11-2 and TRBJ1-3, with TRBD1 matching over 8 bases. CDR1 SGHAT and CDR2 FQNNGV come from the germline V gene. Trimming removed 2 bases from V and 8 bases from J; junction bases left unmatched: 5. CDR3 length: 14 residues. CDR3 protein: CASSLQGARYTIYF. The CDR3 DNA reads TGTGCCAGCAGCTTACAGGGGGCGAGATACACCATATATTTT. The full variable domain, completed using reference TRBV11-2 and TRBJ1-3, is EAGVAQSPRYKIIEKRQSVAFWCNPISGHATLYWYQQILGQGPKLLIQFQNNGVVDDSQLPKDRFSAERLKGVDSTLKIQPAKLEDSAVYLCASSLQGARYTIYFGEGSWLTVV.

The V and J genes are TRBV7-9 and TRBJ2-7, with D perhaps matching TRBD1 or TRBD2 (5 bases each). Per the germline V gene, CDR1 is SEHNR and CDR2 is FQNEAQ (reference sequence). The germline V and J ends were trimmed by 5 bases and 8 bases, with 19 bases remaining between them. This CDR3 contains 14 residues. The CDR3 is CASSPRGIMEKQYF. The CDR3 DNA is TGTGCCAGCAGCCCTCGGGGCATCATGGAGAAGCAGTACTTC.

The CDR3 is CASSPTGGSTEAFF. CDR3 bases: TGTGCCAGCAGCCCTACCGGAGGGAGCACTGAAGCTTTCTTT. V and J are TRBV7-3 and TRBJ1-1; no clear D gene. Deletions cut 5 bases from V and 4 bases from J, with 14 bases between. CDR1 SGHTA and CDR2 FQGTGA come from the germline V gene. The CDR3 has 14 residues.